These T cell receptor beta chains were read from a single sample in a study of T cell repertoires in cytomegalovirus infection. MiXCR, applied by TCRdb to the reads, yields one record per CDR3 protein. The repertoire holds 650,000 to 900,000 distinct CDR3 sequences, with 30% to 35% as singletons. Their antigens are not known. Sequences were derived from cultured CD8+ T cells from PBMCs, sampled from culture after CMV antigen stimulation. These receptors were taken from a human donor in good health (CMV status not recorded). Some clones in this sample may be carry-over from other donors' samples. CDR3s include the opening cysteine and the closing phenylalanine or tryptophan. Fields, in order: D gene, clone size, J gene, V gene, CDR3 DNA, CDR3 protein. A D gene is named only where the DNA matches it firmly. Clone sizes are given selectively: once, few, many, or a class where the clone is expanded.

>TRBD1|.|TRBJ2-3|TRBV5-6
TGTGCCAGCAGCGGGGACAGTTCAGATACGCAGTATTTT
CASSGDSSDTQYF
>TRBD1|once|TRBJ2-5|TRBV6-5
TGTGCCAGCACTTCGACAGGGGGAGGGGAGACCCAGTACTTC
CASTSTGGGETQYF
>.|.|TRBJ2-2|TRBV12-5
TGTGTTGAGAAGTCCGAGAACACCGGGGAGCTGTTTTTT
CVEKSENTGELFF
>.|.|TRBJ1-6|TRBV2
TGTGCCAGCTCGGGGGGGCACCTCCTCTTT
CASSGGHLLF
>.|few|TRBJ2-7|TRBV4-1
TGCGCCAGCAGCCAAACCGACAGGTCGCCCTACGAGCAGTACTTC
CASSQTDRSPYEQYF
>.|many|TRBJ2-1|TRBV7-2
TGTGCCAGCAACCTTCTATGGGCCTACAATGAGCAGTTCTTC
CASNLLWAYNEQFF
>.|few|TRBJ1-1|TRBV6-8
TGTGCCAGCAGGCAGGGGTGGGGCACTGAAGCTTTCTTT
CASRQGWGTEAFF
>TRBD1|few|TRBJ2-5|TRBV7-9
TGTGCCACCGGTGGGGGACAGGGCCAAGAGACCCAGTACTTC
CATGGGQGQETQYF
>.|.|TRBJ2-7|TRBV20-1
TGCAGTGCTAGGGGGTCGATCTCCTACGAGCAGTACTTC
CSARGSISYEQYF
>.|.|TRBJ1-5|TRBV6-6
TGTGCCAGCAATGGCAGGGGCGGGGATCAGCCCCAGCATTTT
CASNGRGGDQPQHF
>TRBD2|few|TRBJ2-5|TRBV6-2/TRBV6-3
TGTGCCAGCAGTTACTCGAGTCCCGCTAGCGGGGGGCGCCAAGAGACCCAGTACTTC
CASSYSSPASGGRQETQYF
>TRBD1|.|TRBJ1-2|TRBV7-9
TGTGCCAGCAGCGCAGGGGCCGGGACAGGGGGGATCTATGGCTACACCTTC
CASSAGAGTGGIYGYTF
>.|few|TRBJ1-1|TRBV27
TGTGCCATCCCGGACAGGAACACTGAAGCTTTCTTT
CAIPDRNTEAFF
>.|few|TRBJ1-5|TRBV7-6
TGTGCCAGCAGCTTAACAGGGTTTCAGCCCCAGCATTTT
CASSLTGFQPQHF
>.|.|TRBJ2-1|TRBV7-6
TGTGCCGGCTACTATTTGACTCCCCGTGTATTGGATGAGCAGTTCTTC
CAGYYLTPRVLDEQFF
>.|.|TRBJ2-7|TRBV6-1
TGTGCCAGCGTACGGCGGGGATACGAGCAGTACTTC
CASVRRGYEQYF
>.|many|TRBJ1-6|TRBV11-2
TGTGCCAGCAGCTCACCCCCGGGGGCGGGTAAAGGCTCCTATAATTCACCCCTCCACTTT
CASSSPPGAGKGSYNSPLHF
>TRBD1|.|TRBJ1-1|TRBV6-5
TGTGCCAGCAAGGTGGAGGACAGGGTGGGGGTCGCTGAAGCTTTCTTT
CASKVEDRVGVAEAFF
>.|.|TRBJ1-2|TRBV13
TGTGCCAGCAGCCGGGGACGTGACTATGGCTACACCTTC
CASSRGRDYGYTF
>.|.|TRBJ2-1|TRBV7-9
TGTGCCAGTCGGGTGAGCTCCTACAATGAGCAGTTCTTC
CASRVSSYNEQFF
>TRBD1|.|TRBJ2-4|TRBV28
TGTGCCAGCACCTCCCCGACAGGACAGGGGAAAAACATTCAGTACTTC
CASTSPTGQGKNIQYF
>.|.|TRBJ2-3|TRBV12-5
TGTGCTAGTGGTTACCCCGGAGATACGCAGTATTTT
CASGYPGDTQYF
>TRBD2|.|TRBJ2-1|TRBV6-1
TGTGCCAGCAGTGAAAGGACTAGCGGGGCGGATGAGCAGTTCTTC
CASSERTSGADEQFF
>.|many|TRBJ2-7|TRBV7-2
TGTGCCAGCAGCTTAGGGCTAGCTTGGACCTACGAGCAGTACTTC
CASSLGLAWTYEQYF
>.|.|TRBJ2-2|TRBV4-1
TGCGCCAGCAGCCAGTACAAGAAAGGCAGGGCGGGCACCGGGGAGCTGTTTTTT
CASSQYKKGRAGTGELFF
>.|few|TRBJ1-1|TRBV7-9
TGTGCCAGCAGCCCCCCTGGGGTCATGAACACTGAAGCTTTCTTT
CASSPPGVMNTEAFF
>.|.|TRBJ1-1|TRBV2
TGTGCCAGCGCCATGCTTAGCTTCGGGAACACTGAAGCTTTCTTT
CASAMLSFGNTEAFF
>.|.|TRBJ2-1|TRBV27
TGTGCCAGCAGTTTAGAAGGGCCGTTCAATGAGCAGTTCTTC
CASSLEGPFNEQFF
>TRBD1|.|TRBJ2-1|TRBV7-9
TGTGCCAGCAGCTTAGGAGGGGGCCTAATTCATGAGCAGTTCTTC
CASSLGGGLIHEQFF
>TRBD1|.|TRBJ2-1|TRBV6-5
TGTGCCAGCAGTTTGGGACAGGGGGCTCAAAATGAGCAGTTCTTC
CASSLGQGAQNEQFF
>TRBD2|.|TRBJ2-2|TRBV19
TGTGCCAGTAGTGGGACTATTACAAACACCGGGGAGCTGTTTTTT
CASSGTITNTGELFF
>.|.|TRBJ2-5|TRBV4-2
TGTGCCAGCAGCCAAACTCCAGGGCCCCGTATTGAAGAGACCCAGTACTTC
CASSQTPGPRIEETQYF
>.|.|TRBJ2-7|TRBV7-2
TGTGCCAGCAGCTTAGATCCATTCCTCGAGCAGTACTTC
CASSLDPFLEQYF
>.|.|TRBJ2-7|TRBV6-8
TGTGCCACCAACAGCGGCTACGAGCAGTACTTC
CATNSGYEQYF
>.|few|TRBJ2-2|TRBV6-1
TGTGCCAGCAGTGAAGCGAAGGAGCAGCTGTTTTTT
CASSEAKEQLFF
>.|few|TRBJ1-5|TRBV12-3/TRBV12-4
TGTGCCAGCAGTTTGGATAATGATCAGCCCCAGCATTTT
CASSLDNDQPQHF
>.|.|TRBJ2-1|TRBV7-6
TGTGCCAGCAGCTCAGACTACCAGAGCTCCTACAATGAGCAGTTCTTC
CASSSDYQSSYNEQFF
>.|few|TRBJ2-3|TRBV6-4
TGTGCCACCGCGTTTAGGGTGTCGGGCACAGATACGCAGTATTTT
CATAFRVSGTDTQYF
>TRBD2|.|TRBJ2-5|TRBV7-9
TGTGCCAGCAGCCCCAAACGACGGGGGGGGGAGACCCAGTACTTC
CASSPKRRGGETQYF
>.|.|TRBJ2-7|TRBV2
TGTGCCAGCAGCATCGGGCAGGGGCGAATTGGCGAGCAGTACTTC
CASSIGQGRIGEQYF
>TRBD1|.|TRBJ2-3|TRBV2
TGTGCCAGCATTTCCAGACAGGGAGATACGCAGTATTTT
CASISRQGDTQYF
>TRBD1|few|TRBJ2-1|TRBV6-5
TGTGCCAGCAGTTACTCGGACAGGGGGCGATACAATGAGCAGTTCTTC
CASSYSDRGRYNEQFF
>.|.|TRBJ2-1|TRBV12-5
TGTGCTAGTGGTCCAAGCAGGGACGAGCAGTTCTTC
CASGPSRDEQFF
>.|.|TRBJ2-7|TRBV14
TGTGCCAGCAGCCAGCCAGGGGAAGAGGGCTCGGGGGACGAGCAGTACTTC
CASSQPGEEGSGDEQYF
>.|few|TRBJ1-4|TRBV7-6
TGTGCCAGCAGCTTAGCTTCGGGGGCATCGGAAAAACTGTTTTTT
CASSLASGASEKLFF
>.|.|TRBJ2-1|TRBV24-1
TGTGCCACCAGTGATTTGGTGGGGATGGAGCAGTTCTTC
CATSDLVGMEQFF
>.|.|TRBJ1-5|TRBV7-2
TGTGCCAGCAGCTTAGGCAGGGGCGTCAATCAGCCCCAGCATTTT
CASSLGRGVNQPQHF
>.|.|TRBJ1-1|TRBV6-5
TGTGCCAGCAGTTACTTATCGGGGCAAGCTTTCTTT
CASSYLSGQAFF
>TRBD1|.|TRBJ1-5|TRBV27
TGTGTCAGCAGTAAACTCGGACAGGGTAGCAATCAGCCCCAGCATTTT
CVSSKLGQGSNQPQHF
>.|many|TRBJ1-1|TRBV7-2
TGTGCCAGCAGCTTAGCTGGGACAAGTAACACTGAAGCTTTCTTT
CASSLAGTSNTEAFF
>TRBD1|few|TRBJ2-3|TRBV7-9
TGTGCCAGCAGCCGACAGGGGGCCCGCACAGATACGCAGTATTTT
CASSRQGARTDTQYF
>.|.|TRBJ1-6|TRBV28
TGTGCCAGCAGTTTGTTTCGCTCCTATAATTCACCCCTCCACTTT
CASSLFRSYNSPLHF
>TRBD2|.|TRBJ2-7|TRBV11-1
TGTGCCAGCAGCTTAGCTTGGGGACTAGCGGACAGGAGCTACGAGCAGTACTTC
CASSLAWGLADRSYEQYF
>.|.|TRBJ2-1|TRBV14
TGTGCCAGCAGCCAAGGGAATTACAGGGTTCTCGATGAGCAGTTCTTC
CASSQGNYRVLDEQFF
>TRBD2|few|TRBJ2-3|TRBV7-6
TGTGCCAGCAGCGTGACTAGCGGGGAGTACACAGATACGCAGTATTTT
CASSVTSGEYTDTQYF
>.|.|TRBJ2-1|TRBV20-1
TGCAGTGCTAGAAGTCTAGCCGGGAGCAATGAGCAGTTCTTC
CSARSLAGSNEQFF
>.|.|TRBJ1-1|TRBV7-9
TGTGCCAGCAGCCCGCAAGGGAGTTCGGAAGCTTTCTTT
CASSPQGSSEAFF